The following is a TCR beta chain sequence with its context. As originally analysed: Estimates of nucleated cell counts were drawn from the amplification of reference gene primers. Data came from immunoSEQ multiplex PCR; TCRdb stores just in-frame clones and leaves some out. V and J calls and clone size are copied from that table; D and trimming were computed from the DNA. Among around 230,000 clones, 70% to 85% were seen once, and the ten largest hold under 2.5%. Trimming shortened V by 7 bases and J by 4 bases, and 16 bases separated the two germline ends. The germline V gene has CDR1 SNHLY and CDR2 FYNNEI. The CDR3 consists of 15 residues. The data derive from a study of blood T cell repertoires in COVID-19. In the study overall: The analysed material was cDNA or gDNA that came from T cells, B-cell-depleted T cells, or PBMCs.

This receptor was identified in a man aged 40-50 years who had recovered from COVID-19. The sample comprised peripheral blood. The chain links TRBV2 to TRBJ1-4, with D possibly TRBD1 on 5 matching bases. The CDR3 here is CASTYNPGINEKLFF. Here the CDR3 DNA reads TGTGCCAGCACATACAACCCAGGGATTAATGAAAAACTGTTTTTT. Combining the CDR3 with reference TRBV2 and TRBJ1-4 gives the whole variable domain EPEVTQTPSHQVTQMGQEVILRCVPISNHLYFYWYRQILGQKVEFLVSFYNNEISEKSEIFDDQFSVERPDGSNFTLKIRSTKLEDSAMYFCASTYNPGINEKLFFGSGTQLSVL.